Below, 9 T cell receptor beta chains from the same sample are listed, as sequenced in a study of human T cells and chemical hapten exposure (dated by TCRdb to the early 2020s). The sample's time point label, decoded: patch test 1, 2 weeks after DPC sensitization. The treatment or condition label here, explained by the study, means: therapeutic diphenylcyclopropenone sensitization with weekly scalp DPC. The library was obtained by RACE. The instrument was a NextSeq 500. TCRdb took the public reads, trimmed them with fastp at Q25, ran MiXCR for clone calling and kept in-frame beta chains. Identical CDR3 protein sequences are pooled into one entry, listed with their most common genes and DNA. In this sample the table shows 370,000 or so distinct CDR3 sequences, about 4.4% of which occur a single time. 2% to 2.5% of the sample is taken by the ten largest. The material was whole blood, obtained in connection with sensitization to the hapten diphenylcyclopropenone (DPC). These receptors all come from a woman between 50 and 59 years old with alopecia areata. Some clones in this sample may be carry-over from other donors' samples.

This clonotype came up a few times. The chain links TRBV15 to TRBJ1-5; D not certain. There are 15 residues in the CDR3. Deletions cut 0 bases from V and 6 bases from J, with 12 bases between. Germline-derived CDR1 and CDR2 are LNHNV and YYDKDF (reference sequence). The DNA for the CDR3 is TGTGCCACCAGCAGAGATCTGGCCCGGGGTCAGCCCCAGCATTTT. Translation: CATSRDLARGQPQHF.

This clonotype has at least ten counts. CDR3 residues: CASSWTASTDTQYF. The CDR3 region has the DNA TGCGCCAGCAGCTGGACGGCTAGCACAGATACGCAGTATTTT. The chain combines TRBV5-1 with TRBJ2-3, with D uncertain. The V end lost 3 bases, the J end lost 0 bases, and 8 bases lay between the germline ends. Germline CDR1 and CDR2: SGHRS and YFSETQ. This CDR3 is built from 14 residues. The entire variable domain, with the rest obtained from reference TRBV5-1 and TRBJ2-3, is as follows: KAGVTQTPRYLIKTRGQQVTLSCSPISGHRSVSWYQQTPGQGLQFLFEYFSETQRNKGNFPGRFSGRQFSNSRSEMNVSTLELGDSALYLCASSWTASTDTQYFGPGTRLTVL.

Many counts were recorded for this clonotype. The chain employs TRBV12-3 or TRBV12-4 and TRBJ1-1; 9 positions agree with TRBD1. CDR3 length: 13 residues. The ends lost 7 bases at V and 5 bases at J; junction bases unmatched: 5. The DNA of the CDR3 is TGTGCCAGCACCCAGACAGGGGGGACTGAAGCTTTCTTT. Translation gives CASTQTGGTEAFF.

In its sample, this clonotype was seen a few times. The CDR3 is CASSLWAAGTDTQYF. The CDR3 DNA sequence: TGTGCCAGCAGTTTATGGGCAGCGGGAACAGATACGCAGTATTTT. V gene TRBV12-3 or TRBV12-4 combines with J gene TRBJ2-3, with 7 bases aligning to TRBD2. Losses at the gene ends were 2 bases for V and 3 bases for J; bases not matched to a gene: 5. This CDR3 contains 15 residues.

This clonotype appeared many times. The rearrangement uses TRBV12-3 or TRBV12-4 and TRBJ2-7; tentative D call: TRBD1 (8 bases). This CDR3 is 14 amino acids long. Deletions cut 5 bases from V and 6 bases from J, with 17 bases between. The CDR3 region has the DNA TGTGCCAGCAGTACTACAGGGGGGGTCGGCGAGCAGTACTTC. Translated: CASSTTGGVGEQYF.

A few counts support this clonotype. V and J are TRBV6-1 and TRBJ1-1, with TRBD1 identical over 9 bases. The germline V gene encodes CDR1 MNHNS and CDR2 SASEGT. This CDR3 has 14 amino acids. The J segment lost 8 bases and the V segment lost 6 bases, leaving 10 bases of the junction unmatched. This CDR3 reads CASRKQGQGSEAFF. For the CDR3, the DNA is TGTGCCAGCAGGAAACAAGGACAGGGGTCCGAAGCTTTCTTT.

This clonotype was counted ten times or more. The chain couples TRBV27 to TRBJ2-7; D is unresolved. V was pared by 8 bases and J by 2 bases, with 10 bases between. The CDR3 has 12 residues. CDR1 is MNHEY and CDR2 is SMNVEV in the germline V gene (reference sequence). The CDR3 nucleotides are TGTGCCAGCGGCCGACGAACCTACGAGCAGTACTTC. Amino acids: CASGRRTYEQYF.

The chain has TRBV12-3 or TRBV12-4 and TRBJ2-5; tentatively, D is TRBD2 (6 bases). CDR3 length equals 15 residues. Trimming took 6 bases from V and 3 from J, leaving 17 bases between them. CDR3 bases: TGTGCCAGCAGCCCCCTGGGGGGATTAGAAGAGACCCAGTACTTC. As protein: CASSPLGGLEETQYF.

In this sample, this clonotype turned up many times. The chain employs TRBV28 and TRBJ2-3, with TRBD1 matching over 7 bases. Per the germline V gene, CDR1 is MDHEN and CDR2 is SYDVKM. The CDR3 spans 14 residues. V was clipped by 3 bases and J by 8 bases; unmatched bases: 8. The CDR3 sequence: CASSLSGTVATQYF. CDR3 nucleotide sequence: TGTGCCAGCAGTTTGTCCGGGACAGTGGCTACGCAGTATTTT.